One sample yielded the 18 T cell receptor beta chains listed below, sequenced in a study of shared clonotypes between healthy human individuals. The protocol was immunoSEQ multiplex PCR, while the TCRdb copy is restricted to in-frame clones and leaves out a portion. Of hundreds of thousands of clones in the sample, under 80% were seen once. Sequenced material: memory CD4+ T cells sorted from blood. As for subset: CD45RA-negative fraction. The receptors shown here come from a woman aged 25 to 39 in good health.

CDR3 residues: CASTIGGSNTGELFF. The CDR3 DNA reads TGTGCCAGTACCATAGGGGGATCGAACACCGGGGAGCTGTTTTTT. The chain employs TRBV19 and TRBJ2-2; maybe TRBD1 (6 bases). Germline CDR1 is LNHDA and CDR2 is SQIVND (reference sequence). The CDR3 sequence is 15 residues long. Between the trimmed V and J ends, which lost 7 bases and 0 bases, there was a span of 12 bases.

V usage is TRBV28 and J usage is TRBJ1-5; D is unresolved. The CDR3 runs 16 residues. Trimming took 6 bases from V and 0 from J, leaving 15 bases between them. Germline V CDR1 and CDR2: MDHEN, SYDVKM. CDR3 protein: CASREYSYYSNQPQHF. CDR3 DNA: TGTGCCAGCAGGGAATACAGCTACTATAGCAATCAGCCCCAGCATTTT.

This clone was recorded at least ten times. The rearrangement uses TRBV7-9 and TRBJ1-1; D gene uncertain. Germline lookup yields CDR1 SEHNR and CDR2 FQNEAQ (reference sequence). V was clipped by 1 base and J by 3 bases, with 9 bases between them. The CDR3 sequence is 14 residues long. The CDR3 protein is CASSLERAHTEAFF. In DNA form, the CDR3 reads TGTGCCAGCAGCTTAGAACGGGCTCACACTGAAGCTTTCTTT.

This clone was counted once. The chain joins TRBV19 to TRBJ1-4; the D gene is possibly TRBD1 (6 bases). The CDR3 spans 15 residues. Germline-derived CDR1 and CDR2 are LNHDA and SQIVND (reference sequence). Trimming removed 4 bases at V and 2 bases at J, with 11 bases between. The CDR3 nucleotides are TGTGCCAGTAGTAACCGACAGGTTACTAATGAAAAACTGTTTTTT. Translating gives CASSNRQVTNEKLFF.

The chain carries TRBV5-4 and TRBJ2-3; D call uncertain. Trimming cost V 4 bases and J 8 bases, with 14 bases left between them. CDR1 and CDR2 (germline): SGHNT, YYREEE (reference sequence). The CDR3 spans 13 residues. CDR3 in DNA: TGTGCCAGCAGCAACCCCCCCGGAGCTACGCAGTATTTT. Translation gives CASSNPPGATQYF.

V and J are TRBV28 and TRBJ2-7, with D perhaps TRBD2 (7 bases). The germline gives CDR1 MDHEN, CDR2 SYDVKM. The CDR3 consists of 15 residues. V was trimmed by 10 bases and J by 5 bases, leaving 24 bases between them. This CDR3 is CATQSPTGGFHEQYF. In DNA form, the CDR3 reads TGTGCCACCCAGTCCCCTACGGGGGGCTTCCACGAGCAGTACTTC. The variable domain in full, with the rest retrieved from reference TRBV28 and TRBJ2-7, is DVKVTQSSRYLVKRTGEKVFLECVQDMDHENMFWYRQDPGLGLRLIYFSYDVKMKEKGDIPEGYSVSREKKERFSLILESASTNQTSMYLCATQSPTGGFHEQYFGPGTRLTVT.

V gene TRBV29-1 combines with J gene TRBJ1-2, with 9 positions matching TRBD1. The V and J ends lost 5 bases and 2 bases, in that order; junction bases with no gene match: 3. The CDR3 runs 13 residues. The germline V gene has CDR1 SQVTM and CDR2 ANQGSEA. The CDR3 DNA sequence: TGCAGCGTTTTGGGACAGGGCAACTATGGCTACACCTTC. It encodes CSVLGQGNYGYTF.

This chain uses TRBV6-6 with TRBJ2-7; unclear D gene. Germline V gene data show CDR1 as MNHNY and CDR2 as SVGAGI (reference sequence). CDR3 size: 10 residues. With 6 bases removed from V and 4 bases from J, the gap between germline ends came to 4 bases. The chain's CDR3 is CASREYEQYF. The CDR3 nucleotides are TGTGCCAGCAGGGAGTACGAGCAGTACTTC.

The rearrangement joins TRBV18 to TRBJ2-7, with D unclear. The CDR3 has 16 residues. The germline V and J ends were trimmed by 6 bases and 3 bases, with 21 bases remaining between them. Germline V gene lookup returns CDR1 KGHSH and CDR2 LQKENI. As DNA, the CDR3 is TGTGCCAGCTCTTCTTCAGCACGAAGGGTTGGCTACGAGCAGTACTTC. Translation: CASSSSARRVGYEQYF.

In DNA form, the CDR3 reads TGTGCCAGCAGTTCCGGGACTAGCGGGAATGTTCCAGATACGCAGTATTTT. It specifies CASSSGTSGNVPDTQYF. The chain links TRBV6-4 to TRBJ2-3, with TRBD2 identical over 13 bases. Germline-derived CDR1 and CDR2 are MRHNA and SNTAGT. The V segment lost 5 bases and the J segment 4 bases; nucleotides outside the gene matches: 9. CDR3 length: 17 amino acids.

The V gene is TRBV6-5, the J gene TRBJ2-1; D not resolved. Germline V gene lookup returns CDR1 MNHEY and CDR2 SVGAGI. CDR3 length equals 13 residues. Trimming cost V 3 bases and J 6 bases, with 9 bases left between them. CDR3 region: CASSYTWGNEQFF. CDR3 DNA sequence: TGTGCCAGCAGTTATACGTGGGGCAATGAGCAGTTCTTC.

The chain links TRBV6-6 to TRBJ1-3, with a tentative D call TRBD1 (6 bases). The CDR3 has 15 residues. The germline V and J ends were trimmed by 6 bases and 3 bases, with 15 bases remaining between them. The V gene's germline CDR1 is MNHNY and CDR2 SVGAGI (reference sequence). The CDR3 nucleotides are TGTGCCAGCAGGATACAGGGAACTGGTGGAAACACCATATATTTT. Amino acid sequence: CASRIQGTGGNTIYF.

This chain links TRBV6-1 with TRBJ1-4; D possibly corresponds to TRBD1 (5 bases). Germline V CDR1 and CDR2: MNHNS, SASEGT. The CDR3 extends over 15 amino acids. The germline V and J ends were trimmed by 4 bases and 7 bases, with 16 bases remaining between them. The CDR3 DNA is TGTGCCAGCAGTGGGCCGGGGGGACTAAGTGAAAAACTGTTTTTT. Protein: CASSGPGGLSEKLFF.

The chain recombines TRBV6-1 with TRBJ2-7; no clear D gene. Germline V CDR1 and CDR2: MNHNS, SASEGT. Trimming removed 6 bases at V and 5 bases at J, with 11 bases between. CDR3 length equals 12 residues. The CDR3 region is CASRVQSDEQYF. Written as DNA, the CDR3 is TGTGCCAGCAGAGTTCAGTCGGACGAGCAGTACTTC.

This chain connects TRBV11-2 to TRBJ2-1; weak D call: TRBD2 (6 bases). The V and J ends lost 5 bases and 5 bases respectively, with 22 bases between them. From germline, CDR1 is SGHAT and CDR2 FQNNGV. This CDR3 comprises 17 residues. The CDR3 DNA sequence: TGTGCCAGCAGCCAAGGGACGGGAGCATCCCCTAACAATGAGCAGTTCTTC. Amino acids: CASSQGTGASPNNEQFF.

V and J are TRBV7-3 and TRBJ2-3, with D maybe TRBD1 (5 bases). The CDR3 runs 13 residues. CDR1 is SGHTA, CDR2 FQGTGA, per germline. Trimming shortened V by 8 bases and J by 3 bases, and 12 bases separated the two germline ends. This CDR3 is CASGKGETDTQYF. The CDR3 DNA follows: TGTGCCAGCGGGAAAGGGGAAACAGATACGCAGTATTTT.

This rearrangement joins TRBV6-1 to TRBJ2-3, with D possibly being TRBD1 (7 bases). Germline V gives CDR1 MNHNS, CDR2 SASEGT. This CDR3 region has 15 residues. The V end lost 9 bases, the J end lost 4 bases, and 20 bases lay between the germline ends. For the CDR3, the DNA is TGTGCCAGTACTACAGGGGAAGGGGGGTCAGATACGCAGTATTTT. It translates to CASTTGEGGSDTQYF.

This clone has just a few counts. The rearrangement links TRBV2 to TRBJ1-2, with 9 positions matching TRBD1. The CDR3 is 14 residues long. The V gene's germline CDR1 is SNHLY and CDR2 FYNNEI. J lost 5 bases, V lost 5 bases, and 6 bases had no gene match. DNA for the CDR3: TGTGCCAGCAGTATGGGACAGGGTACTTATGGCTACACCTTC. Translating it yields CASSMGQGTYGYTF.